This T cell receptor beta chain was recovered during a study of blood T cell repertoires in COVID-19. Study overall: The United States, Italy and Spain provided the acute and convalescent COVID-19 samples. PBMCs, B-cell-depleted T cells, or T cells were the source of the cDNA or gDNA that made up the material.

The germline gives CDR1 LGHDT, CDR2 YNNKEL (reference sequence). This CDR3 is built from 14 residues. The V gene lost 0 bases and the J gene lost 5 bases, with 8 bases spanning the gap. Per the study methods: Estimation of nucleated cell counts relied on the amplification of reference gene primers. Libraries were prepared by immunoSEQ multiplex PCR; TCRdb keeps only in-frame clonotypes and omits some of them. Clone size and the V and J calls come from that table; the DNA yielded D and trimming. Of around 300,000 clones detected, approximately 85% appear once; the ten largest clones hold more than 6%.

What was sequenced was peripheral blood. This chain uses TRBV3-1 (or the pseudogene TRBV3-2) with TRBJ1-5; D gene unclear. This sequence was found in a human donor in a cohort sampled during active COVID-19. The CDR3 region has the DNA TGTGCCAGCAGCCAAGATCTTTTAGATCAGCCCCAGCATTTT. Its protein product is CASSQDLLDQPQHF.